This TCR beta chain was recovered during a study of blood T cell repertoires in COVID-19. On the study more broadly: Spain, Italy and the United States supplied samples that represented acute and convalescent COVID-19. The cDNA or gDNA used as material had been derived from T cells, B-cell-depleted T cells, or PBMCs.

The germline V and J ends were trimmed by 4 bases and 5 bases, with 17 bases remaining between them. Germline V gene sequence: CDR1 MNHEY, CDR2 SVGAGI. CDR3 size: 15 residues. Under the authors' procedure: Amplification of reference gene primers provided the estimated nucleated cell counts. Profiling relied on immunoSEQ multiplex PCR, and the TCRdb table lists in-frame clones only, not all of them. V and J calls and clone size are copied from that table; D and trimming were computed from the DNA. The sample records roughly 230,000 clones, around 91% being singletons. Seattle cases were enrolled at active infection and followed longitudinally.

The sample taken for sequencing was peripheral blood. The rearrangement links TRBV6-5 to TRBJ2-5; TRBD1 might be the D (5 bases). The receptor comes from a woman aged 55-70 years with COVID-19, enrolled during active disease. Here the CDR3 reads CASSSPSVGAETQYF. CDR3 coding DNA: TGTGCCAGCAGTTCCCCTTCGGTAGGGGCTGAGACCCAGTACTTC.